This is a list of T cell receptor beta chains from one sample in a study of identical twins' blood T cells. Via MiXCR, TCRdb re-called the 5' RACE reads, giving one row per CDR3 protein. The data contain 300,000 to 400,000 distinct CDR3 sequences, 28% of them singletons. The sample consisted of PBMCs. Receptor source: a woman aged 18-49 years in good health. CDR3s include the opening cysteine and the closing phenylalanine or tryptophan. Each record gives: clone size, D gene, V gene, J gene, CDR3 protein, CDR3 DNA. A D gene is named only where the DNA matches it firmly. A row's size may be missing; if present it is once, few, many or a size class.

-,-,TRBV5-1,TRBJ2-2,CASSYHERAGELFF,TGCGCCAGCAGCTATCACGAAAGAGCCGGGGAGCTGTTTTTT
few,-,TRBV5-1,TRBJ1-1,CASSRGESNTEAFF,TGCGCCAGCAGCCGAGGCGAGTCGAACACTGAAGCTTTCTTT
once,TRBD1,TRBV18,TRBJ2-7,CASSPGTGYSHEQYF,TGTGCCAGCTCACCAGGGACAGGCTACTCCCACGAGCAGTACTTC
-,-,TRBV2,TRBJ1-1,CASSVERQVGESFF,TGTGCCAGCAGTGTAGAGCGGCAAGTCGGTGAATCTTTCTTT
few,-,TRBV5-1,TRBJ1-5,CASSLTGHSNQPQHF,TGCGCCAGCAGCTTGACTGGGCATAGCAATCAGCCCCAGCATTTT
few,-,TRBV6-5,TRBJ2-1,CASSSSGGIYNEQFF,-
-,-,TRBV3-1,TRBJ1-5,CASSQGTNPQPQHF,TGTGCCAGCAGCCAAGGTACGAACCCTCAGCCCCAGCATTTT
few,-,TRBV2,TRBJ1-6,CASRYDNSPLHF,TGTGCCAGCAGATACGATAATTCACCCCTCCACTTT
-,-,TRBV7-9,TRBJ1-2,CASSLAVSHGYTF,TGTGCCAGCAGCTTAGCGGTTTCGCATGGCTACACCTTC
-,-,TRBV5-5,TRBJ1-2,CASSSDSSGYGYTF,TGTGCCAGCAGCTCTGACAGTTCTGGCTATGGCTACACCTTC
few,-,TRBV3-1,TRBJ2-4,CASSRKTTTKNIQYF,TGTGCCAGCAGCCGCAAGACTACAACCAAAAACATTCAGTACTTC
-,-,TRBV6-5,TRBJ1-4,CASSGGGSNEKLFF,TGTGCCAGCAGTGGGGGAGGTTCTAATGAAAAACTGTTTTTT
-,-,TRBV29-1,TRBJ1-1,CSVEGVGSNTEAFF,TGCAGCGTTGAAGGTGTGGGGTCGAACACTGAAGCTTTCTTT
few,TRBD1,TRBV5-1,TRBJ1-2,CASSLGDRGYGYTF,TGCGCCAGCAGCTTGGGGGACAGGGGCTATGGCTACACCTTC
-,TRBD2,TRBV20-1,TRBJ2-7,CSAKASGSYEQYF,TGCAGTGCTAAAGCTAGCGGGAGCTACGAGCAGTACTTC
many,-,TRBV7-6,TRBJ1-3,CASSPLGNTIYF,TGTGCCAGCAGCCCTCTGGGAAACACCATATATTTT
-,TRBD2,TRBV7-9,TRBJ2-7,CASSSGTSVPEGSFGQYF,TGTGCCAGCAGCTCAGGGACTAGCGTCCCCGAGGGATCATTTGGGCAGTACTTC
few,-,TRBV7-9,TRBJ1-1,CASSRGGDTEAFF,TGTGCCAGCAGCAGAGGGGGGGACACTGAAGCTTTCTTT
few,-,TRBV3-1,TRBJ1-2,CASSQDRVYTF,TGTGCCAGCAGCCAAGATAGGGTCTACACCTTC
few,-,TRBV2,TRBJ1-5,CASSETRGVNQPQHF,TGTGCCAGCAGTGAAACCAGGGGAGTCAATCAGCCCCAGCATTTT
-,-,TRBV6-5,TRBJ1-6,CASSFRVMGNSPLHF,TGTGCCAGCAGTTTCAGGGTTATGGGGAATTCACCCCTCCACTTT
many,TRBD1,TRBV6-1,TRBJ1-1,CASSEMPGGNTEAFF,TGTGCCAGCAGTGAAATGCCAGGGGGGAACACTGAAGCTTTCTTT
-,-,TRBV5-1,TRBJ1-2,CASSPGGEGYTF,TGCGCCAGCAGCCCCGGGGGAGAAGGCTACACCTTC
few,-,TRBV11-2,TRBJ2-2,CASSSPGPGAMFF,TGTGCCAGCAGCTCTCCCGGACCAGGGGCGATGTTTTTT
-,-,TRBV7-2,TRBJ1-2,CASTLRGGYTF,TGTGCCAGCACCCTAAGGGGTGGCTACACCTTC
-,-,TRBV5-1,TRBJ1-3,CASRGGVRNTIYF,TGCGCCAGCAGAGGGGGGGTACGAAACACCATATATTTT
-,-,TRBV19,TRBJ1-2,CASSINRDFALNYGYTF,TGTGCCAGTAGTATTAATCGGGACTTCGCGTTAAACTATGGCTACACCTTC
-,-,TRBV11-2,TRBJ2-7,CASSLGVDYEQYF,TGTGCCAGCAGCTTAGGGGTCGACTACGAGCAGTACTTC
-,TRBD2,TRBV20-1,TRBJ2-3,CSAREAGGPPSTDTQYF,TGCAGTGCTAGAGAAGCGGGGGGACCCCCTAGCACAGATACGCAGTATTTT
-,-,TRBV19,TRBJ1-3,CASSGGHSGNTIYF,TGTGCCAGTAGCGGTGGCCACTCTGGAAACACCATATATTTT
-,-,TRBV12-3/TRBV12-4,TRBJ1-2,CASSPTQGRINGYTF,TGTGCCAGCAGTCCAACACAGGGTAGGATAAATGGCTACACCTTC
-,-,TRBV16,TRBJ1-1,CASSQNPGGEAFF,TGTGCCAGCAGCCAAAACCCGGGGGGGGAAGCTTTCTTT
-,TRBD2,TRBV12-3/TRBV12-4,TRBJ2-7,CASRGGSYEQYF,TGTGCCAGCAGGGGCGGGAGTTACGAGCAGTACTTC
-,TRBD1,TRBV5-5,TRBJ1-1,CARSSPDRDTEAFF,TGTGCCAGAAGCTCTCCGGACAGGGACACTGAAGCTTTCTTT
-,-,TRBV20-1,TRBJ2-1,CSARTNEQFF,TGCAGTGCTAGAACCAATGAGCAGTTCTTC
-,-,TRBV5-1,TRBJ2-6,CASSTGLNSGANVLTF,TGCGCCAGCAGTACTGGTCTGAACTCTGGGGCCAACGTCCTGACTTTC
few,-,TRBV13,TRBJ2-4,CASSSGGFAKNIQYF,TGTGCCAGCAGCTCTGGGGGCTTTGCCAAAAACATTCAGTACTTC
-,-,TRBV2,TRBJ2-4,CASRERTALAKNIQYF,TGTGCCAGCAGGGAAAGGACGGCGCTGGCCAAAAACATTCAGTACTTC
-,-,TRBV3-1,TRBJ1-2,CASSPAGVTTGHGGYTF,TGTGCCAGCAGCCCCGCGGGAGTTACAACAGGGCATGGTGGCTACACCTTC
many,-,TRBV7-6,TRBJ1-1,CASSLFFRGLNTEAFF,TGTGCCAGCAGCTTATTCTTCCGGGGCCTTAACACTGAAGCTTTCTTT
-,-,TRBV20-1,TRBJ2-7,CSARDLKGTALRQYF,TGCAGTGCTAGAGATTTGAAGGGGACGGCCCTACGACAGTACTTC
-,-,TRBV5-4,TRBJ1-6,CASSLPDRDTPHF,TGTGCCAGCAGTTTACCGGATAGGGACACCCCCCACTTT
-,TRBD1,TRBV6-5,TRBJ1-2,CASSYSARGGGGCTF,TGTGCCAGCAGTTACTCGGCCAGGGGGGGCGGTGGCTGCACCTTC
-,TRBD1,TRBV29-1,TRBJ1-1,CSGSGGTEAFF,TGCAGCGGATCAGGGGGCACTGAAGCTTTCTTT
few,-,TRBV2,TRBJ1-5,CASTQVRNQPQHF,TGTGCCAGCACTCAGGTCCGTAATCAGCCCCAGCATTTT
-,-,TRBV18,TRBJ1-2,CASSPRETEVYGYTF,TGTGCCAGCTCACCACGAGAGACAGAGGTCTATGGCTACACCTTC
-,-,TRBV28,TRBJ2-7,CASSFGGHFLEQYF,TGTGCCAGCAGTTTCGGGGGACATTTTTTGGAGCAGTACTTC
-,TRBD2,TRBV2,TRBJ2-1,CASSGTSVGQFF,TGTGCCAGCAGCGGGACTAGCGTCGGGCAGTTCTTC
-,-,TRBV27,TRBJ1-1,CASRLTMNTEAFF,TGTGCCAGCAGATTAACGATGAACACTGAAGCTTTCTTT
-,-,TRBV5-1,TRBJ1-1,CASSLVGGSNTEAFF,TGCGCCAGCAGCTTGGTGGGGGGCTCGAACACTGAAGCTTTCTTT
-,-,TRBV6-5,TRBJ2-1,CASSYSRETMRQFF,TGTGCCAGCAGTTACAGTAGAGAAACAATGAGGCAGTTCTTC